These 2 T cell receptor beta chains were all obtained from the same sample, sequenced in a study of control samples from healthy donors and cancer patients. TCRdb keeps only in-frame clones here, not all; method: immunoSEQ multiplex PCR. Of 90,000 or so clones listed, roughly nine tenths are singletons. The sample comprised blood. These receptors all stem from a woman in her 70s in good health.

This chain connects TRBV30 to TRBJ2-2; D unclear. V shed 0 bases and J shed 3 bases, with 11 bases lying between them. CDR1 is GTSNPN, CDR2 SVGIG, per germline (reference sequence). The CDR3 has 15 amino acids. The CDR3 protein is CAWSVLRTYTGELFF. The CDR3 region has the DNA TGTGCCTGGAGTGTACTCAGGACGTACACCGGGGAGCTGTTTTTT.

The V and J genes are TRBV5-1 and TRBJ2-2; D gene unclear. Germline lookup yields CDR1 SGHRS and CDR2 YFSETQ. The ends were cut back, 4 bases at V and 1 base at J, with 8 bases in the middle. This CDR3 has 14 residues. In nucleotides, the CDR3 is TGCGCCAGCAGCCACGGAGTGAACACCGGGGAGCTGTTTTTT. Amino acid sequence: CASSHGVNTGELFF.